The 18 T cell receptor beta chains reported below all come from one sample, sequenced in a study of identical twins. TCRdb reanalysed the 5' RACE reads using MiXCR and keeps one entry per CDR3 protein. This table has about 1.7 million distinct CDR3 sequences, about 31% appearing once. Sample: cord blood. Source of these receptors: a newborn girl in good health.

The chain uses TRBV5-1 and TRBJ2-3, with TRBD2 matching over 10 bases. This CDR3 is 16 amino acids long. CDR1 and CDR2 from the germline V gene are SGHRS and YFSETQ. V lost 0 bases and J lost 4; bases outside the gene matches: 5. The CDR3 bases are TGCGCCAGCAGCTTGGCACTAGCGGGGAGGGCAGATACGCAGTATTTT. It encodes CASSLALAGRADTQYF.

As for this clonotype: Sequence at one end of the junction differs from germline and may be a read error. This chain uses TRBV28 with TRBJ2-5; 7 bases map to TRBD2. Germline V gene lookup returns CDR1 MDHEN and CDR2 SYDVKM. The CDR3 has 15 amino acids. The CDR3 sequence: CASSLMGGLQETRYF. For the CDR3, the DNA is TGTGCCAGCAGTTTAATGGGGGGACTACAAGAGACCCGGTACTTC.

The CDR3 sequence is CATSREGRSGELFF. The CDR3 DNA follows: TGTGCCACCAGCAGAGAGGGCCGGTCGGGGGAGCTGTTTTTT. V and J are TRBV15 and TRBJ2-2; D not resolved. Germline V gene sequence: CDR1 LNHNV, CDR2 YYDKDF (reference sequence). CDR3 length: 14 amino acids. The ends were cut back, 0 bases at V and 8 bases at J, with 10 bases in the middle. The variable domain in full, completed from reference TRBV15 and TRBJ2-2, reads DAMVIQNPRYQVTQFGKPVTLSCSQTLNHNVMYWYQQKSSQAPKLLFHYYDKDFNNEADTPDNFQSRRPNTSFCFLDIRSPGLGDTAMYLCATSREGRSGELFFGEGSRLTVL.

At least ten counts were recorded for this clonotype. V and J are TRBV5-1 and TRBJ2-1, with 7 bases matching TRBD1. Per germline, CDR1 SGHRS and CDR2 YFSETQ. The V segment lost 0 bases and the J segment 5 bases; nucleotides outside the gene matches: 2. The CDR3 is made up of 14 amino acids. CDR3 nucleotide sequence: TGCGCCAGCAGCTTGGGACAGGGAAACAATGAGCAGTTCTTC. This sequence encodes CASSLGQGNNEQFF.

This chain uses TRBV3-1 with TRBJ2-1; maybe TRBD2 (6 bases). V lost 1 base, J lost 9 bases, and 13 bases lay in between. This CDR3 has 14 amino acids. Germline V gene lookup returns CDR1 LGHDT and CDR2 YNNKEL (reference sequence). Here the CDR3 DNA reads TGTGCCAGCAGCCAAGTAGGGAGGCACAGTGAGCAGTTCTTC. Protein: CASSQVGRHSEQFF.

On this clonotype itself: Relative to the germline gene, one junction end is altered; a read error may explain this. The genes are TRBV6-5 and TRBJ2-7; D not resolved. CDR3 length: 11 residues. Germline V gene data show CDR1 as MNHEY and CDR2 as SVGAGI. CDR3 DNA sequence: TGTGCCAGCAGTAACTCAGGCGAGCAGTACTTC. Translation: CASSNSGEQYF.

This clonotype has only a few counts. V usage is TRBV20-1 and J usage is TRBJ2-1; 8 nucleotides line up with TRBD1. Germline-derived CDR1 and CDR2 are DFQATT and SNEGSKA (reference sequence). Unmatched junction bases numbered 6, after V lost 8 bases and J lost 12 bases. This CDR3 comprises 10 residues. In DNA form, the CDR3 reads TGCAGTAGCACAGACAGGGGGCAGTTCTTC. Its protein is CSSTDRGQFF.

V and J are TRBV28 and TRBJ2-3; 9 nucleotides match TRBD1. The CDR3 has 17 residues. Germline-derived CDR1 and CDR2 are MDHEN and SYDVKM. Losses at the gene ends were 3 bases for V and 0 bases for J; bases not matched to a gene: 7. CDR3 nucleotide sequence: TGTGCCAGCAGTTTGTTACAGGGGGCGCCTAGCACAGATACGCAGTATTTT. Translated: CASSLLQGAPSTDTQYF.

This clonotype appeared a few times. The chain joins TRBV11-2 to TRBJ2-2, with TRBD2 as a possible D gene (5 bases). The CDR3 loop spans 14 amino acids. Germline CDR1 and CDR2: SGHAT and FQNNGV. V lost 4 bases, J lost 3 bases, and 9 bases lay in between. Here the CDR3 reads CASSSHGDTGELFF. The CDR3 DNA is TGTGCCAGCAGCTCACACGGGGACACCGGGGAGCTGTTTTTT. The variable domain in full, with the rest retrieved from reference TRBV11-2 and TRBJ2-2, is EAGVAQSPRYKIIEKRQSVAFWCNPISGHATLYWYQQILGQGPKLLIQFQNNGVVDDSQLPKDRFSAERLKGVDSTLKIQPAKLEDSAVYLCASSSHGDTGELFFGEGSRLTVL.

This chain uses TRBV6-6 with TRBJ1-1, with 7 positions matching TRBD1. The CDR3 length is 14 residues. Looked up from germline, CDR1 is MNHNY and CDR2 is SVGAGI (reference sequence). V shed 8 bases and J 4 bases; nucleotides not matched to a gene: 10. CDR3 amino acids: CASERQGRSTEAFF. The CDR3 DNA reads as TGTGCCAGCGAGAGACAGGGTCGGAGCACTGAAGCTTTCTTT.

The chain recombines TRBV20-1 with TRBJ2-5, with D perhaps TRBD2 (6 bases). CDR3 size: 15 residues. V gave up 1 base and J gave up 11 bases, with 23 bases separating them. Germline V gives CDR1 DFQATT, CDR2 SNEGSKA (reference sequence). The CDR3 region is CSARADTSLGNEQYF. In DNA, the CDR3 is TGCAGTGCTAGAGCGGATACTAGCCTTGGGAATGAGCAGTACTTC.

J is TRBJ2-7 and V is TRBV27, with a weak D call TRBD2 (5 bases). The CDR3 has 14 residues. Germline V gene lookup returns CDR1 MNHEY and CDR2 SMNVEV (reference sequence). Between the trimmed V and J ends, which lost 4 bases and 2 bases, there was a span of 12 bases. The chain's CDR3 is CASSYREGTYEQYF. The CDR3 nucleotides read TGTGCCAGCAGTTACCGGGAAGGCACCTACGAGCAGTACTTC.

This rearrangement joins TRBV30 to TRBJ2-5, with D unresolved. Trimming removed 5 bases at V and 4 bases at J, with 8 bases between. The germline V gene encodes CDR1 GTSNPN and CDR2 SVGIG (reference sequence). CDR3 length: 11 amino acids. CDR3 region: CAWDFGETQYF. The DNA of the CDR3 is TGTGCCTGGGACTTCGGAGAGACCCAGTACTTC.

This clonotype was seen a few times. The chain is built from TRBV2 and TRBJ2-7, with 13 bases that match TRBD2. Germline V gene sequence: CDR1 SNHLY, CDR2 FYNNEI. V gave up 4 bases and J gave up 0 bases; unmatched junction bases: 18. The CDR3 runs 21 residues. The CDR3 loop is CASSGFMLGTSGTKPSYEQYF. The CDR3 DNA follows: TGTGCCAGCAGTGGTTTTATGTTGGGGACTAGCGGGACTAAACCCTCCTACGAGCAGTACTTC.

The chain recombines TRBV24-1 with TRBJ2-5; 14 positions match TRBD2. Germline V gene sequence: CDR1 KGHDR, CDR2 SFDVKD. This CDR3 spans 18 amino acids. Trimming removed 3 bases from V and 11 bases from J; junction bases left unmatched: 16. The CDR3 is CATSDAISTSGGANEQYF. The CDR3 DNA follows: TGTGCCACCAGTGATGCGATTTCGACTAGCGGGGGGGCAAATGAGCAGTACTTC.

This sequence joins TRBV6-1 and TRBJ2-3; D remains unclear. Germline-derived CDR1 and CDR2 are MNHNS and SASEGT. The CDR3 consists of 16 residues. Trimming took 6 bases from V and 3 from J, leaving 19 bases between them. The CDR3 nucleotides read TGTGCCAGCAGGTCCGCCGGGCCTTCCCCTACAGATACGCAGTATTTT. Translation: CASRSAGPSPTDTQYF.

This clonotype was counted once. The chain is built from TRBV6-5 and TRBJ1-6, with 10 positions matching TRBD1. Trimming took 6 bases from V and 7 from J; bases not matched to a gene: 9. Germline V gives CDR1 MNHEY, CDR2 SVGAGI. CDR3 size: 16 residues. The CDR3 coding sequence is TGTGCCAGCAGAGACTTCGACAGGGGGCAAAATTCACCCCTCCACTTT. Translation gives CASRDFDRGQNSPLHF.

This clonotype turned up a few times. The chain employs TRBV27 and TRBJ1-5; 7 bases are shared with TRBD1. This CDR3 is 15 amino acids long. The ends lost 6 bases at V and 3 bases at J; junction bases unmatched: 8. Germline CDR1 reads MNHEY; CDR2 reads SMNVEV (reference sequence). The CDR3 DNA sequence: TGTGCCAGCAGACCCGACAGGGTGACCAATCAGCCCCAGCATTTT. This gives the protein CASRPDRVTNQPQHF.